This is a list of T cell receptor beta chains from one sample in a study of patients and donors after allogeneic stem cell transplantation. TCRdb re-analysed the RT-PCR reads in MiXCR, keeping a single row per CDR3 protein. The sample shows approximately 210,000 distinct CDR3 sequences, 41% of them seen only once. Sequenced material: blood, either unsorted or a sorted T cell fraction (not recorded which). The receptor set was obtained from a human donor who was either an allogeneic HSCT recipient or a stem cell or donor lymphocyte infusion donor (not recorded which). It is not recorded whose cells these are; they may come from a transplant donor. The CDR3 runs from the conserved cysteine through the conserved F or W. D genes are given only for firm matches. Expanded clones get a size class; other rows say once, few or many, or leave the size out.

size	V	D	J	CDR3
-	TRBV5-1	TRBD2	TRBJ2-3	CASSLATWTSGSADTQYF
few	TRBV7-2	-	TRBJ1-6	CASSFGRNNSPLHF
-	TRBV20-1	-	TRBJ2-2	CSASDRSTGELFF
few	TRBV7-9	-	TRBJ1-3	CASSLNSGVHFRGNTIYF
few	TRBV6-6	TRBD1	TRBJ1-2	CASSLQGGAGYGYTF
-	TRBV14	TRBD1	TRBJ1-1	CASSQDPGTGEAFF
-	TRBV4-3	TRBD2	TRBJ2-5	CASSPAFDSGPTQYF
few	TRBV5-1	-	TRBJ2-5	CASSLNGETQYF
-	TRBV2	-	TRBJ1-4	CASRLDSFWLFF
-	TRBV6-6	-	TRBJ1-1	CASSYDRVPEAFF
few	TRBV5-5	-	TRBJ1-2	CASSLFIAKRNYGYTF
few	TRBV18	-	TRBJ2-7	CASSPPGTGNEQYF
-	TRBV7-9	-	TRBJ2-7	CAIFYEQYF
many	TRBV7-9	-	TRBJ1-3	CASSFGTGTPSGNTIYF
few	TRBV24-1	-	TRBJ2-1	CATQMGRYNEQFF
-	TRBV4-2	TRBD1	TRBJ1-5	CASSQDDRVGDQPQHF
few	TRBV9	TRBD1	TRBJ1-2	CASSAGQPIGDGYTF
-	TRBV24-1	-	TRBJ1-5	CATSAGDRQPQHF
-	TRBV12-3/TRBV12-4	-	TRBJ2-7	CASSFTTGPYEQYF
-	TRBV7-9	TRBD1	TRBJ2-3	CASSVDRAADTQYF
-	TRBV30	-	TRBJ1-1	CAWSQGWPEAFF
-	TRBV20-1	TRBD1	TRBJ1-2	CSAGDRGTTLSGYTF
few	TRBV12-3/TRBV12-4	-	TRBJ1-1	CASSPRLNTEAFF
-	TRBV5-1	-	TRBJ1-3	CASSLGGPTPGNTIYF
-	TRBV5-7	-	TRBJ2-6	CASSSTDSSGANVLTF
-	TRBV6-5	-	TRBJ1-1	CASSYSWQISTEAFF